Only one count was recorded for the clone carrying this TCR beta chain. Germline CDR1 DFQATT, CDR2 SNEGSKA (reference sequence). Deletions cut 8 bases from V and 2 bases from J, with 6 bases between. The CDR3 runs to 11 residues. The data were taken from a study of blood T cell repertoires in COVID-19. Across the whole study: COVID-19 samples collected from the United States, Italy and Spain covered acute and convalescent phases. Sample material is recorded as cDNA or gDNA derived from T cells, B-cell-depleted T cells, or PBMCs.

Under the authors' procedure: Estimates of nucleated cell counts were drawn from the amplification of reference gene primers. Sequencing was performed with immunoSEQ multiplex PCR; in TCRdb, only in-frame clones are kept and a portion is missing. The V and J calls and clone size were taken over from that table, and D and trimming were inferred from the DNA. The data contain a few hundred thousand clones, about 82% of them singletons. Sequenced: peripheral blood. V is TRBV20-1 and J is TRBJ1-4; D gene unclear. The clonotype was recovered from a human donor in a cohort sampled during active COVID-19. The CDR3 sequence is CSLKTNEKLFF. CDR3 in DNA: TGCAGTCTAAAGACTAATGAAAAACTGTTTTTT.